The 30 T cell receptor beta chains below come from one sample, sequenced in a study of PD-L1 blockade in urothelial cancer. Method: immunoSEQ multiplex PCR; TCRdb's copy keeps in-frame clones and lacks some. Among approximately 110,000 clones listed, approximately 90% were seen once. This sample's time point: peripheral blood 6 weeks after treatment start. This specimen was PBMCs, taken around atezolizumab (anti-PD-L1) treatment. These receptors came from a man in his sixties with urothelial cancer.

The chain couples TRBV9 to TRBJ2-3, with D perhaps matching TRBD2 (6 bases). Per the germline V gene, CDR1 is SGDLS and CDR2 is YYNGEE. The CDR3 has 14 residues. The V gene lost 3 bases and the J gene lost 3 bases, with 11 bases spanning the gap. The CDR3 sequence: CASSASRGTDTQYF. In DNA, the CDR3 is TGTGCCAGCAGCGCCTCCCGGGGGACAGATACGCAGTATTTT.

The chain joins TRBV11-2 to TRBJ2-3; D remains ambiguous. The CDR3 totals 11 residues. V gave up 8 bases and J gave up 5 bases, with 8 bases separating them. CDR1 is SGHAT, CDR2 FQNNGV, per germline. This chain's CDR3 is CASSTGDTQYF. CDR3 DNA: TGTGCCAGCTCCACGGGAGATACGCAGTATTTT.

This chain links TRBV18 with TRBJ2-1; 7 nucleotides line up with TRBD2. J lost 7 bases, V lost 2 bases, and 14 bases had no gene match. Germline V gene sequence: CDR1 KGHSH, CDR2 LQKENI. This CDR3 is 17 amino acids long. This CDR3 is CASSPIGLERVQNEQFF. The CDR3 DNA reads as TGTGCCAGCTCACCAATAGGACTAGAACGTGTTCAGAATGAGCAGTTCTTC.

The chain's CDR3 is CASSLRQANTEAFF. CDR3 nucleotides: TGCGCCAGCAGCTTGAGACAAGCAAACACTGAAGCTTTCTTT. The rearrangement uses TRBV5-1 and TRBJ1-1, with no clear D. Germline values: CDR1 SGHRS, CDR2 YFSETQ. Between the trimmed V and J ends, which lost 1 base and 2 bases, there was a span of 9 bases. This CDR3 spans 14 amino acids.

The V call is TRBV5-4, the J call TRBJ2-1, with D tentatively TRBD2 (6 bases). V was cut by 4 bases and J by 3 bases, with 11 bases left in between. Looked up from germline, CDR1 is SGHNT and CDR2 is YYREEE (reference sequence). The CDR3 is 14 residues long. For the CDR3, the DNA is TGTGCCAGCAGCAGTCTGGGAGGCTACAATGAGCAGTTCTTC. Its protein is CASSSLGGYNEQFF.

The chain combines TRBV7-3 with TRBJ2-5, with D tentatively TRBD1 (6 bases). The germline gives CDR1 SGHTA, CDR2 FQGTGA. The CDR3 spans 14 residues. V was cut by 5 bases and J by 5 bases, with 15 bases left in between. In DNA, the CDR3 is TGTGCCAGCAGCGCACAGGGTAATATGGAGACCCAGTACTTC. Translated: CASSAQGNMETQYF.

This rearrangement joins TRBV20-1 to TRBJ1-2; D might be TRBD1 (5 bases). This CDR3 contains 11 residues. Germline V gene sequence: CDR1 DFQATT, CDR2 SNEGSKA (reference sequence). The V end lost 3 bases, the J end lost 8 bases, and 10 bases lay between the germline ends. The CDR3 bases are TGCAGTGCTAGCCCGGGGGGGGGCTACACCTTC. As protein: CSASPGGGYTF.

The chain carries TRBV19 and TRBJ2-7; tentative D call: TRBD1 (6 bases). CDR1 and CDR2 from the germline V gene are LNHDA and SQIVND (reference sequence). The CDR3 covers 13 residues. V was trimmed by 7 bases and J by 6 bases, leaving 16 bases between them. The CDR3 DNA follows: TGTGCCAGTACCCGGGGTGGACAGTCCGAGCAGTACTTC. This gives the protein CASTRGGQSEQYF.

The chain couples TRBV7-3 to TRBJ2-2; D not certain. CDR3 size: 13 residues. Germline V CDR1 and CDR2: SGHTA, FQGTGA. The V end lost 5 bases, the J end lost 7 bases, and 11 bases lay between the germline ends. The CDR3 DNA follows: TGTGCCAGCAGCCCCCAATCCAACGGGGAGCTGTTTTTT. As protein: CASSPQSNGELFF.

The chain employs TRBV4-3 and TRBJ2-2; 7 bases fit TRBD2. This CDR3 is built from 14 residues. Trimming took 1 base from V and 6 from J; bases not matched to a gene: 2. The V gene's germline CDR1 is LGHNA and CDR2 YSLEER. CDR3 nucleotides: TGCGCCAGCAGCCAAGCGGGAGGTCCCGGGGAGCTGTTTTTT. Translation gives CASSQAGGPGELFF.

The CDR3 here is CAWADVGQGESPLHF. The CDR3 DNA sequence: TGTGCCTGGGCTGATGTGGGACAGGGGGAATCACCCCTCCACTTT. The V and J genes are TRBV30 and TRBJ1-6, with 11 bases identical to TRBD1. V was clipped by 5 bases and J by 10 bases; unmatched bases: 10. Germline V gene sequence: CDR1 GTSNPN, CDR2 SVGIG (reference sequence). The CDR3 totals 15 residues.

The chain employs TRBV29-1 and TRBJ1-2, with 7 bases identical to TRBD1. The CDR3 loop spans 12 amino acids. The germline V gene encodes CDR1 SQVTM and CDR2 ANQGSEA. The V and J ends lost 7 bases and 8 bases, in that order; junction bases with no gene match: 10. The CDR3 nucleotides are TGCAGCGAAACTACAGGGGCGGGGGGCTACACCTTC. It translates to CSETTGAGGYTF.

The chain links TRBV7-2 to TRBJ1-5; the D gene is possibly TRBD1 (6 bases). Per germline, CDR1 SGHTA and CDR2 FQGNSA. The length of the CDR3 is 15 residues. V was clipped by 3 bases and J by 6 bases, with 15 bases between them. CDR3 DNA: TGTGCCAGCAGCTTCGGTAGTACAGGGACTCAGCCCCAGCATTTT. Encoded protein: CASSFGSTGTQPQHF. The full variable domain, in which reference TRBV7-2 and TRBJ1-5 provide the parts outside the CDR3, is GAGVSQSPSNKVTEKGKDVELRCDPISGHTALYWYRQSLGQGLEFLIYFQGNSAPDKSGLPSDRFSAERTGGSVSTLTIQRTQQEDSAVYLCASSFGSTGTQPQHFGDGTRLSIL.

CDR3 sequence reads: CASSLDGGSTYNEQFF. In nucleotides, the CDR3 is TGTGCCAGCAGCTTAGACGGGGGGTCCACCTACAATGAGCAGTTCTTC. This sequence joins TRBV7-6 and TRBJ2-1; 7 bases fit TRBD2. V dropped 1 base and J dropped 2; count of bases not matched to a gene: 5. CDR1 SGHVS and CDR2 FNYEAQ come from the germline V gene. This CDR3 spans 16 amino acids.

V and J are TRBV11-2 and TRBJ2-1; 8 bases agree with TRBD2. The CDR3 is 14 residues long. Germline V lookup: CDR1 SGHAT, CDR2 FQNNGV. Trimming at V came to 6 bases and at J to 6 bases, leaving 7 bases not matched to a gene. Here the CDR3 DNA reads TGTGCCAGCAGTTCCTTAGCGGGACGCAATGAGCAGTTCTTC. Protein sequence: CASSSLAGRNEQFF.

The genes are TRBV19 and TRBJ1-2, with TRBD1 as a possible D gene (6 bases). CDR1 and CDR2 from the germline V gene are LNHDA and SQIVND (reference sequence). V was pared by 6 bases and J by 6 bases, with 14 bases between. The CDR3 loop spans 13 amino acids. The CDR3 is CASRTGTKDGYTF. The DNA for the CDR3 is TGTGCCAGTAGAACCGGGACAAAAGATGGCTACACCTTC.

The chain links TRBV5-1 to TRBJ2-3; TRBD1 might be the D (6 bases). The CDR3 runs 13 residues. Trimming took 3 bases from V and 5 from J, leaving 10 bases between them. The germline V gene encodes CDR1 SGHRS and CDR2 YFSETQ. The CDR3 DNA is TGCGCCAGCAGCTCAGGGGCAGTAGATACGCAGTATTTT. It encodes CASSSGAVDTQYF.

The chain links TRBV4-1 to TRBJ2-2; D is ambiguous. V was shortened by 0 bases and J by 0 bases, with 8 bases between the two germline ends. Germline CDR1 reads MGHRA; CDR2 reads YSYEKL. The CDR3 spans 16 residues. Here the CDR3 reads CASSQDVAANTGELFF. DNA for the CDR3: TGCGCCAGCAGCCAAGACGTCGCAGCGAACACCGGGGAGCTGTTTTTT.

CDR3 sequence: CAHDEWNTEAFF. The CDR3 DNA sequence: TGTGCCCATGATGAGTGGAACACTGAAGCTTTCTTT. This sequence joins TRBV30 and TRBJ1-1; D uncertain. Germline CDR1 reads GTSNPN; CDR2 reads SVGIG (reference sequence). With 8 bases removed from V and 1 base from J, the gap between germline ends came to 11 bases. The CDR3 runs 12 residues. The entire variable domain, with the rest obtained from reference TRBV30 and TRBJ1-1, is as follows: SQTIHQWPATLVQPVGSPLSLECTVEGTSNPNLYWYRQAAGRGLQLLFYSVGIGQISSEVPQNLSASRPQDRQFILSSKKLLLSDSGFYLCAHDEWNTEAFFGQGTRLTVV.

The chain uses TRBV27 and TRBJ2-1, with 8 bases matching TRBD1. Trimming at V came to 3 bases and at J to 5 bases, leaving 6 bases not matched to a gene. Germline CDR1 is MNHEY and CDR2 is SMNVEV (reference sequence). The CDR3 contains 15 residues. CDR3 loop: CASSLEYRGNNEQFF. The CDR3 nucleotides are TGTGCCAGCAGTTTGGAATACAGGGGGAACAATGAGCAGTTCTTC.

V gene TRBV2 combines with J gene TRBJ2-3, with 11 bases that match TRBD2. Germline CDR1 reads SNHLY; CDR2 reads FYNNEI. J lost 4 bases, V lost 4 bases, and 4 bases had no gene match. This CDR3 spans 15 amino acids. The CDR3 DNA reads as TGTGCCAGCAGTGTTAGCGGGGGGGAATCAGATACGCAGTATTTT. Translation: CASSVSGGESDTQYF.

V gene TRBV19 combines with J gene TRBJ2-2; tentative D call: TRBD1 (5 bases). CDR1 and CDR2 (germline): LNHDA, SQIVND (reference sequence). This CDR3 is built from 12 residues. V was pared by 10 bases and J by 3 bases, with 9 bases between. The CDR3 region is CAIRDYTGELFF. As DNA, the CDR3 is TGTGCCATCAGGGATTACACCGGGGAGCTGTTTTTT.

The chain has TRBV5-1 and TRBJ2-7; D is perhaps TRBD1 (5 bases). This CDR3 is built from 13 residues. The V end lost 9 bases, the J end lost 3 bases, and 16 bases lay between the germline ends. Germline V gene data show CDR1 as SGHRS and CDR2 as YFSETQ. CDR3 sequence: CATQVGPNYEQYF. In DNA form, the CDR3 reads TGCGCCACCCAGGTGGGGCCCAACTACGAGCAGTACTTC.

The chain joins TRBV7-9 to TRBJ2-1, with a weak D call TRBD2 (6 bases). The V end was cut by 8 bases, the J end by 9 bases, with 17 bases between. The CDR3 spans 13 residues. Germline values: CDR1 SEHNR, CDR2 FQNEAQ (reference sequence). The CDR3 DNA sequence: TGTGCCAGCGGCACAGTACTAGCCGGTGAGCAGTTCTTC. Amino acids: CASGTVLAGEQFF.

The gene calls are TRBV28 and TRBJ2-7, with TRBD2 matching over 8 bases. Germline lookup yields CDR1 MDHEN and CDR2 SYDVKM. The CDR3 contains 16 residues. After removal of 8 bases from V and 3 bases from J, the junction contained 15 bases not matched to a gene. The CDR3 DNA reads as TGTGCCAGCGGAACATACTTAGCGGGGACCATCTACGAGCAGTACTTC. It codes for CASGTYLAGTIYEQYF.

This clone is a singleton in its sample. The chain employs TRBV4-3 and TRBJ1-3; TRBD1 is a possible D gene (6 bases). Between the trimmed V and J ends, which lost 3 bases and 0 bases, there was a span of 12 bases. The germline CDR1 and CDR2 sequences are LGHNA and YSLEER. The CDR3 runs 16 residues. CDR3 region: CASSQARTASGNTIYF. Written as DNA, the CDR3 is TGCGCCAGCAGCCAGGCTAGGACAGCCTCTGGAAACACCATATATTTT.

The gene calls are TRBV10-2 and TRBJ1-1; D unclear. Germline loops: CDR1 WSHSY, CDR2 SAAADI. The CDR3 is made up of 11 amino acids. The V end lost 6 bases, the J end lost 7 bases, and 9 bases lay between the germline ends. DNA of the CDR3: TGCGCCAGCAGGCGGGGAGTTGAAGCTTTCTTT. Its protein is CASRRGVEAFF.

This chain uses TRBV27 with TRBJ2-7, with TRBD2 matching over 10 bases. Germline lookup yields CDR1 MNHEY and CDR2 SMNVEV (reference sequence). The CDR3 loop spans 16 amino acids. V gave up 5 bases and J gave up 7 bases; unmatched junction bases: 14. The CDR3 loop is CASSPWLAGGGGEQYF. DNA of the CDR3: TGTGCCAGCAGTCCGTGGTTAGCGGGAGGTGGGGGGGAGCAGTACTTC.

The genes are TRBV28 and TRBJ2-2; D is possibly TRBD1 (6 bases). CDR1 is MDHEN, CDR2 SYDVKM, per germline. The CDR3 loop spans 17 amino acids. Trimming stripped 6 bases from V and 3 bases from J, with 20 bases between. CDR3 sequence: CASRPPIRDTYTGELFF. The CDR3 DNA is TGTGCCAGCAGACCCCCTATCCGGGACACTTACACCGGGGAGCTGTTTTTT.

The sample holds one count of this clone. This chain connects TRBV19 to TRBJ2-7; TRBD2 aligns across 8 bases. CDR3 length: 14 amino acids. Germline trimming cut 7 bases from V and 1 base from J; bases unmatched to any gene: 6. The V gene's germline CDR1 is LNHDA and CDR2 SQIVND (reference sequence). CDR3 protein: CASMGSGTSYEQYF. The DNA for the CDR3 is TGTGCCAGTATGGGTAGCGGGACTTCCTACGAGCAGTACTTC.